The rows below give T cell receptor beta chains drawn from one sample of a study of blood T cell repertoires in COVID-19. Libraries were prepared by immunoSEQ multiplex PCR; TCRdb keeps only in-frame clonotypes and omits some of them. The profile shows fewer than 70,000 clones, approximately 78% of them singletons. The sequencing input was peripheral blood. Receptors were obtained from a woman of 80 years or more with acute or convalescent COVID-19. Both conserved end residues are trimmed from each CDR3. Fields, in order: clone size, V gene, J gene, CDR3 protein. Expanded clones are given a class, and other clones once, few, many or no size at all.

clone_size: NA; v_call: TRBV2; j_call: TRBJ2-7; cdr3_aa: ASRRQPGVSYEQY
clone_size: NA; v_call: TRBV5-4; j_call: TRBJ2-5; cdr3_aa: ASSLALSPTEETQY
clone_size: NA; v_call: TRBV11-1; j_call: TRBJ1-1; cdr3_aa: ASSLSGDTEAF
clone_size: NA; v_call: TRBV29-1; j_call: TRBJ2-5; cdr3_aa: SVDYLQETQY
clone_size: NA; v_call: TRBV7-2; j_call: TRBJ2-7; cdr3_aa: ASSLASRGPYEQY
clone_size: NA; v_call: TRBV6-6; j_call: TRBJ1-1; cdr3_aa: ASSTGQAQAF
clone_size: NA; v_call: TRBV5-4; j_call: TRBJ2-5; cdr3_aa: ASTGRAGGGETQY
clone_size: NA; v_call: TRBV19; j_call: TRBJ2-7; cdr3_aa: ASSIQGAYEQY
clone_size: NA; v_call: TRBV6-1; j_call: TRBJ2-3; cdr3_aa: ASSEAIMGGTDTQY
clone_size: few; v_call: TRBV6-6; j_call: TRBJ2-2; cdr3_aa: ASSYEGGRWSGELF
clone_size: NA; v_call: TRBV3-1/TRBV3-2; j_call: TRBJ2-3; cdr3_aa: ASRASSDTQY
clone_size: NA; v_call: TRBV3-1/TRBV3-2; j_call: TRBJ1-1; cdr3_aa: ASSQVAGSGTEAF
clone_size: NA; v_call: TRBV24-1; j_call: TRBJ1-3; cdr3_aa: ATSKGTVNSGNTIY
clone_size: NA; v_call: TRBV7-9; j_call: TRBJ2-2; cdr3_aa: ASSHPTGPDTGELF
clone_size: NA; v_call: TRBV6-5; j_call: TRBJ1-2; cdr3_aa: ASSYPTGERSYGYT
clone_size: NA; v_call: TRBV19; j_call: TRBJ2-3; cdr3_aa: ASSTLDRDTDTQY
clone_size: NA; v_call: TRBV18; j_call: TRBJ2-1; cdr3_aa: ASSQTDRRRYEQF
clone_size: NA; v_call: TRBV10-2; j_call: TRBJ2-7; cdr3_aa: ASQMWSYEQY
clone_size: NA; v_call: TRBV15; j_call: TRBJ1-5; cdr3_aa: ATRAGNSNQPQH
clone_size: NA; v_call: TRBV10-2; j_call: TRBJ2-2; cdr3_aa: ASSKRTGGDTGELF
clone_size: NA; v_call: TRBV28; j_call: TRBJ2-1; cdr3_aa: ASSSTGVGSNEQF
clone_size: NA; v_call: TRBV6-5; j_call: TRBJ1-2; cdr3_aa: ATTFRQDYGYT
clone_size: NA; v_call: TRBV11-3; j_call: TRBJ2-3; cdr3_aa: ASSVSGGTQY
clone_size: NA; v_call: TRBV6-5; j_call: TRBJ2-2; cdr3_aa: ASSLQGAGELF
clone_size: NA; v_call: TRBV29-1; j_call: TRBJ2-7; cdr3_aa: SVTPQGMRSDEQY
clone_size: once; v_call: TRBV6-5; j_call: TRBJ2-5; cdr3_aa: ASNRGGETQY
clone_size: NA; v_call: TRBV6-5; j_call: TRBJ2-1; cdr3_aa: ASSPGGGGAEQF
clone_size: few; v_call: TRBV14; j_call: TRBJ1-2; cdr3_aa: ASSQVPTGLRGYT
clone_size: NA; v_call: TRBV29-1; j_call: TRBJ2-1; cdr3_aa: SVYPRTSAYNEQF
clone_size: NA; v_call: TRBV29-1; j_call: TRBJ1-4; cdr3_aa: SVDGVPQGEKLF
clone_size: NA; v_call: TRBV9; j_call: TRBJ2-1; cdr3_aa: ASTPTSPYNEQF
clone_size: NA; v_call: TRBV19; j_call: TRBJ2-3; cdr3_aa: ASRMKDRSTDTQY
clone_size: NA; v_call: TRBV7-8; j_call: TRBJ1-3; cdr3_aa: ASSLGTLNTGNTIY
clone_size: NA; v_call: TRBV14; j_call: TRBJ2-3; cdr3_aa: ASSRGTSGGTKFTDTQY
clone_size: many; v_call: TRBV5-1; j_call: TRBJ2-2; cdr3_aa: ASSPTTGGVTGELF
clone_size: NA; v_call: TRBV30; j_call: TRBJ1-1; cdr3_aa: AWSVGLGGGEAF
clone_size: NA; v_call: TRBV19; j_call: TRBJ2-3; cdr3_aa: ASMITGVPDTQY
clone_size: NA; v_call: TRBV5-1; j_call: TRBJ1-4; cdr3_aa: ASSENRGATNEKLF
clone_size: NA; v_call: TRBV21-1; j_call: TRBJ2-7; cdr3_aa: ASSVEETSGVYSYEQY
clone_size: NA; v_call: TRBV5-5; j_call: TRBJ2-1; cdr3_aa: ASSLEVGSYNEQF